This entry lists 28 T cell receptor beta chains sequenced from one sample in a study of OX40 agonist ivuxolimab in advanced cancers. Profiled with immunoSEQ multiplex PCR; TCRdb holds only in-frame clones, not every one. Of 70,000 or so clones detected, around four fifths appear once; the ten largest clones hold about 2.1%. Sample: CD4+ or CD8+ T cells sorted from blood, taken in a trial of the OX40 agonist ivuxolimab. All receptors derive from an adult with an advanced solid tumor such as melanoma, head and neck, liver or kidney cancer.

The chain recombines TRBV27 with TRBJ2-7, with 8 nucleotides matching TRBD1. V shed 3 bases and J 0 bases; nucleotides not matched to a gene: 7. This CDR3 is built from 16 residues. Germline values: CDR1 MNHEY, CDR2 SMNVEV (reference sequence). The CDR3 DNA reads as TGTGCCAGCAGTTTCCATAAAGGACAGGGCTCCTACGAGCAGTACTTC. Its protein is CASSFHKGQGSYEQYF.

This chain connects TRBV6-1 to TRBJ2-3, with no clear D. Germline CDR1 MNHNS, CDR2 SASEGT. The CDR3 runs to 12 residues. Trimming stripped 2 bases from V and 5 bases from J, with 5 bases between. CDR3 region: CASSEQRDTQYF. As DNA, the CDR3 is TGTGCCAGCAGTGAACAGCGAGATACGCAGTATTTT.

The chain uses TRBV6-1 and TRBJ2-7, with D hard to call. From germline, CDR1 is MNHNS and CDR2 SASEGT. The CDR3 length is 13 residues. Deletions cut 7 bases from V and 0 bases from J, with 10 bases between. CDR3 region: CASTRTSSYEQYF. The CDR3 DNA reads as TGTGCCAGCACCCGGACCAGCTCCTACGAGCAGTACTTC.

The V and J genes are TRBV4-1 and TRBJ2-3, with D unclear. V was trimmed by 0 bases and J by 0 bases, leaving 10 bases between them. The CDR3 is 16 amino acids. The germline CDR1 and CDR2 sequences are MGHRA and YSYEKL. This CDR3 is CASSQDQGSSTDTQYF. In nucleotides, the CDR3 is TGCGCCAGCAGCCAAGATCAAGGTAGTAGCACAGATACGCAGTATTTT.

The chain joins TRBV14 to TRBJ2-7, with D possibly matching TRBD2 (5 bases). Per the germline V gene, CDR1 is SGHDN and CDR2 is FVKESK. Trimming shortened V by 1 base and J by 3 bases, and 13 bases separated the two germline ends. The CDR3 has 15 amino acids. CDR3 residues: CASSQGPAAFYEQYF. As DNA, the CDR3 is TGTGCCAGCAGCCAAGGACCAGCGGCGTTCTACGAGCAGTACTTC.

This sequence joins TRBV9 and TRBJ1-6; TRBD1 agrees at 10 bases. The CDR3 covers 15 residues. Germline CDR1 is SGDLS and CDR2 is YYNGEE. The ends lost 0 bases at V and 6 bases at J; junction bases unmatched: 0. The chain's CDR3 is CASSVGDRGNSPLHF. DNA for the CDR3: TGTGCCAGCAGCGTAGGGGACAGGGGTAATTCACCCCTCCACTTT.

The V and J genes are TRBV9 and TRBJ1-3; D not resolved. The CDR3 loop spans 14 amino acids. CDR1 is SGDLS, CDR2 YYNGEE, per germline. Trimming cost V 5 bases and J 0 bases, with 9 bases left between them. CDR3 coding DNA: TGTGCCAGCAGTCTGGGTCCCTCTGGAAACACCATATATTTT. It codes for CASSLGPSGNTIYF.

This chain links TRBV28 with TRBJ2-3; D is ambiguous. The V end was cut by 3 bases, the J end by 4 bases, with 8 bases between. The CDR3 is made up of 13 amino acids. The germline V gene has CDR1 MDHEN and CDR2 SYDVKM. The CDR3 spells CASSLVGSDTQYF. The CDR3 DNA follows: TGTGCCAGCAGTTTGGTCGGGTCAGATACGCAGTATTTT.

This clone was counted a single time. The chain carries TRBV7-8 and TRBJ2-1; a possible D gene is TRBD2 (5 bases). Trimming left V 3 bases short and J 5 bases short, with 14 bases between. The CDR3 consists of 15 residues. From germline, CDR1 is SGHVS and CDR2 FQNEAQ. The CDR3 sequence is CASSFLLAHDNEQFF. CDR3 coding DNA: TGTGCCAGCAGCTTTTTGTTAGCGCACGACAATGAGCAGTTCTTC.

The rearrangement links TRBV7-2 to TRBJ2-5, with D perhaps matching TRBD1 (6 bases). Germline CDR1 and CDR2: SGHTA and FQGNSA. The CDR3 contains 15 residues. Deletions cut 6 bases from V and 5 bases from J, with 19 bases between. The CDR3 nucleotides read TGTGCCAGCAGACGTAGGATGGGGGCCGGGGAGACCCAGTACTTC. This encodes CASRRRMGAGETQYF.

For this clone: This CDR3 is also generated by other DNA sequences in the sample. The chain is built from TRBV7-9 and TRBJ1-4; D not certain. This CDR3 contains 15 residues. With 1 base removed from V and 2 bases from J, the gap between germline ends came to 8 bases. Germline V gene data show CDR1 as SEHNR and CDR2 as FQNEAQ (reference sequence). CDR3 coding DNA: TGTGCCAGCAGCTTAGTCTCTGGTACTAATGAAAAACTGTTTTTT. It is translated as CASSLVSGTNEKLFF.

The chain joins TRBV11-2 to TRBJ2-7; unclear D gene. This CDR3 contains 14 residues. Trimming cost V 0 bases and J 1 base, with 7 bases left between them. CDR1 and CDR2 (germline): SGHAT, FQNNGV. In nucleotides, the CDR3 is TGTGCCAGCAGCTTAGATTCGGGTTCCTACGAGCAGTACTTC. Translating gives CASSLDSGSYEQYF.

This sequence joins TRBV19 and TRBJ2-3; the D gene could be TRBD1 or TRBD2 (5 bases each). Trimming removed 4 bases from V and 0 bases from J, with 14 bases in between. The CDR3 runs to 16 residues. Looked up from germline, CDR1 is LNHDA and CDR2 is SQIVND (reference sequence). The chain's CDR3 is CASSTYGGASTDTQYF. The CDR3 DNA reads TGTGCCAGTAGTACTTATGGGGGAGCAAGCACAGATACGCAGTATTTT.

V gene TRBV4-2 combines with J gene TRBJ1-1; D possibly corresponds to TRBD1 (5 bases). This CDR3 spans 17 amino acids. Trimming pared 4 bases from V and 1 base from J, leaving 19 bases between. Germline CDR1 reads LGHNA; CDR2 reads YNFKEQ. CDR3 nucleotides: TGTGCCAGCAGCCTCCTCAGAAGGGGCCCTAAGAACACTGAAGCTTTCTTT. Translated, it gives CASSLLRRGPKNTEAFF.

V and J are TRBV11-2 and TRBJ2-7, with 8 bases matching TRBD1. The CDR3 is 15 residues long. Trimming at V came to 2 bases and at J to 4 bases, leaving 7 bases not matched to a gene. In germline, CDR1 is SGHAT, CDR2 FQNNGV. The CDR3 region has the DNA TGTGCCAGCAGCTTAAGCGTGGGACAGGTTTACGAGCAGTACTTC. Translating it yields CASSLSVGQVYEQYF.

The gene calls are TRBV2 and TRBJ1-5, with D possibly being TRBD1 (5 bases). Trimming removed 5 bases from V and 7 bases from J, with 15 bases in between. Germline CDR1 SNHLY, CDR2 FYNNEI. CDR3 length: 14 amino acids. CDR3 region: CASSRDGDRQPQHF. The CDR3 nucleotides read TGTGCCAGCAGTCGGGACGGAGATCGACAGCCCCAGCATTTT.

This rearrangement joins TRBV4-1 to TRBJ2-3; 7 bases agree with TRBD2. V lost 1 base to trimming and J lost 5 bases; unmatched junction nucleotides: 6. Per the germline V gene, CDR1 is MGHRA and CDR2 is YSYEKL. This CDR3 is built from 15 residues. The CDR3 DNA reads TGCGCCAGCAGCCAAGCACCGGGAGGACGAGATACGCAGTATTTT. Translated, it gives CASSQAPGGRDTQYF.

The chain has TRBV28 and TRBJ2-7; 13 bases agree with TRBD2. The CDR3 has 14 amino acids. V trimming: 7 bases; J trimming: 8 bases; junction bases outside the gene matches: 8. CDR1 is MDHEN, CDR2 SYDVKM, per germline. The CDR3 DNA is TGTGCCAGCACCCCGGGACTAGCGGGACTTCAGCAGTACTTC. Translation: CASTPGLAGLQQYF.

This chain links TRBV4-1 with TRBJ1-5; possibly TRBD1 for D (6 bases). The CDR3 sequence is 16 residues long. Trimming left V 2 bases short and J 4 bases short, with 15 bases between. Per the germline V gene, CDR1 is MGHRA and CDR2 is YSYEKL. CDR3 sequence reads: CASSQTRGAGNQPQHF. CDR3 nucleotides: TGCGCCAGCAGCCAAACAAGGGGGGCAGGGAATCAGCCCCAGCATTTT.

The chain recombines TRBV10-3 with TRBJ1-1; D might be TRBD1 (6 bases). Germline assignment: CDR1 ENHRY and CDR2 SYGVKD. This CDR3 region has 18 residues. V was pared by 1 base and J by 4 bases, with 22 bases between. CDR3 amino acids: CAISEYPHKGGVGTEAFF. CDR3 nucleotide sequence: TGTGCCATCAGTGAGTATCCCCACAAAGGGGGAGTAGGCACTGAAGCTTTCTTT.

The chain carries TRBV19 and TRBJ2-7, with 10 bases lining up with TRBD2. The CDR3 covers 17 residues. V lost 3 bases and J lost 0; bases outside the gene matches: 8. Per germline, CDR1 LNHDA and CDR2 SQIVND (reference sequence). The CDR3 region has the DNA TGTGCCAGTAGTATCCTAGGACAGCGGGAGGGCTCCTACGAGCAGTACTTC. Protein: CASSILGQREGSYEQYF.

The chain is built from TRBV19 and TRBJ2-3; 8 positions match TRBD1. CDR1 is LNHDA, CDR2 SQIVND, per germline (reference sequence). Losses at the gene ends were 5 bases for V and 7 bases for J; bases not matched to a gene: 8. The CDR3 is made up of 14 amino acids. The CDR3 loop reads CASSSSTGGNTQYF. DNA of the CDR3: TGTGCCAGTAGTTCCTCAACAGGGGGAAATACGCAGTATTTT. Complete variable domain (other parts from reference TRBV19 and TRBJ2-3): DGGITQSPKYLFRKEGQNVTLSCEQNLNHDAMYWYRQDPGQGLRLIYYSQIVNDFQKGDIAEGYSVSREKKESFPLTVTSAQKNPTAFYLCASSSSTGGNTQYFGPGTRLTVL.

Comment on this clone: Other DNA sequences in this sample translate to the same CDR3. The chain joins TRBV19 to TRBJ1-1, with D tentatively TRBD1 (5 bases). Germline lookup yields CDR1 LNHDA and CDR2 SQIVND (reference sequence). The CDR3 extends over 13 amino acids. The V and J ends lost 8 bases and 1 base respectively, with 11 bases between them. The DNA of the CDR3 is TGTGCCAGTCAGCTGGGGGGGAACACTGAAGCTTTCTTT. It codes for CASQLGGNTEAFF.

This chain links TRBV5-1 with TRBJ2-7; no reliable D call. The CDR3 has 15 residues. In germline, CDR1 is SGHRS, CDR2 YFSETQ. With 1 base removed from V and 0 bases from J, the gap between germline ends came to 11 bases. CDR3 region: CASSLPSVSSYEQYF. The CDR3 coding sequence is TGCGCCAGCAGCTTGCCGTCAGTTAGCTCCTACGAGCAGTACTTC.

V is TRBV4-1 and J is TRBJ1-1, with D hard to call. Germline loops: CDR1 MGHRA, CDR2 YSYEKL. This CDR3 spans 14 amino acids. Trimming took 1 base from V and 3 from J, leaving 9 bases between them. CDR3 loop: CASSQVAAYTEAFF. The CDR3 DNA reads TGCGCCAGCAGCCAAGTGGCGGCGTACACTGAAGCTTTCTTT.

This clone was detected only a few times. J is TRBJ2-2 and V is TRBV5-4; D is perhaps TRBD2 (7 bases). Germline assignment: CDR1 SGHNT and CDR2 YYREEE (reference sequence). Trimming stripped 4 bases from V and 7 bases from J, with 17 bases between. This CDR3 has 15 residues. The CDR3 DNA follows: TGTGCCAGCAGCCGGGGGGCAGGGGCATTCGGGGAGCTGTTTTTT. Translated: CASSRGAGAFGELFF.

The chain has TRBV7-2 and TRBJ2-7, with D perhaps matching TRBD2 (6 bases). The germline V gene has CDR1 SGHTA and CDR2 FQGNSA. The V end lost 8 bases, the J end lost 6 bases, and 20 bases lay between the germline ends. CDR3 length equals 14 residues. The CDR3 DNA reads as TGTGCCAGCCGCTCTGGCTGGACTACCCCCGAGCAGTACTTC. Protein product: CASRSGWTTPEQYF.

The chain joins TRBV7-9 to TRBJ2-5, with D possibly being TRBD2 (6 bases). Trimming cost V 10 bases and J 2 bases, with 11 bases left between them. CDR3 length equals 12 residues. The germline CDR1 and CDR2 sequences are SEHNR and FQNEAQ (reference sequence). CDR3 amino acids: CAIGGGQETQYF. Written as DNA, the CDR3 is TGTGCCATCGGGGGAGGACAAGAGACCCAGTACTTC. Based on the CDR3 plus reference TRBV7-9 and TRBJ2-5, the full variable domain is DTGVSQNPRHKITKRGQNVTFRCDPISEHNRLYWYRQTLGQGPEFLTYFQNEAQLEKSRLLSDRFSAERPKGSFSTLEIQRTEQGDSAMYLCAIGGGQETQYFGPGTRLLVL.